This entry lists 9 T cell receptor beta chains sequenced from one sample in a study of long-term antiretroviral therapy in people with HIV. Version v3.0 of the immunoSEQ assay was performed at survey level. Libraries were prepared by immunoSEQ multiplex PCR; TCRdb keeps only in-frame clonotypes and omits some of them. This sample carries about 33,000 clones, about 96% of them seen once, and the ten largest clones take under 2.5%. Source: unsorted PBMCs, taken around 6.6 years after starting antiretroviral therapy. The receptors were gathered from a man aged 25 to 40 with HIV.

The J gene is TRBJ1-1, the V gene TRBV30, with D perhaps matching TRBD1 (6 bases). CDR3 size: 13 residues. From germline, CDR1 is GTSNPN and CDR2 SVGIG (reference sequence). V was shortened by 2 bases and J by 4 bases, with 11 bases between the two germline ends. In DNA form, the CDR3 reads TGTGCCTGGAGTCGGGGGGCTGGCACTGAAGCTTTCTTT. This gives the protein CAWSRGAGTEAFF.

The chain is built from TRBV11-2 and TRBJ2-1; D tentatively reads TRBD1 or TRBD2 (5 bases each). Germline CDR1 reads SGHAT; CDR2 reads FQNNGV. V was cut by 7 bases and J by 10 bases, with 17 bases left in between. The CDR3 has 13 amino acids. The DNA of the CDR3 is TGTGCCAGCACCTTCCGGGGCGGGTCGGAGCAGTTCTTC. Residues: CASTFRGGSEQFF.

Only a few counts were recorded for this clone. The genes are TRBV5-6 and TRBJ2-3; D might be TRBD1 (6 bases). The ends were cut back, 4 bases at V and 7 bases at J, with 13 bases in the middle. Germline CDR1 and CDR2: SGHDT and YYEEEE. The CDR3 covers 13 residues. CDR3 coding DNA: TGTGCCAGCAGCGCAACAGGGAGTTATACGCAGTATTTT. Residues: CASSATGSYTQYF.

This chain uses TRBV5-1 with TRBJ2-1; TRBD1 agrees at 7 bases. CDR1 is SGHRS and CDR2 is YFSETQ in the germline V gene. The CDR3 consists of 14 residues. The V gene end was trimmed by 4 bases and the J gene end by 1 base; junction bases not matched to a gene: 2. The CDR3 DNA reads as TGCGCCAGCAGCGGGACAGTTTCCTACAATGAGCAGTTCTTC. The encoded protein is CASSGTVSYNEQFF.

The V call is TRBV7-9, the J call TRBJ1-2; weak D call: TRBD1 (6 bases). The ends were cut back, 5 bases at V and 3 bases at J, with 13 bases in the middle. The CDR3 is made up of 14 amino acids. Germline assignment: CDR1 SEHNR and CDR2 FQNEAQ (reference sequence). The CDR3 region is CASSHPRTDYGYTF. The CDR3 DNA is TGTGCCAGCAGCCACCCCAGGACAGACTATGGCTACACCTTC.

The chain carries TRBV6-6 and TRBJ2-7, with D possibly TRBD2 on 5 matching bases. Per germline, CDR1 MNHNY and CDR2 SVGAGI (reference sequence). V lost 0 bases and J 5 bases, leaving 11 bases between the germline ends. This CDR3 is 14 amino acids long. CDR3 bases: TGTGCCAGCAGTTACTCGGATCTAGCCCACGAGCAGTACTTC. This gives the protein CASSYSDLAHEQYF.

The chain employs TRBV27 and TRBJ1-2; 9 nucleotides line up with TRBD1. The V segment lost 5 bases and the J segment 7 bases; nucleotides outside the gene matches: 17. Germline V gene sequence: CDR1 MNHEY, CDR2 SMNVEV (reference sequence). This CDR3 spans 17 amino acids. Written as DNA, the CDR3 is TGTGCCAGCAGTAAGTCCCGGGACAGGGATCTTAAGAGTGGCTACACCTTC. It encodes CASSKSRDRDLKSGYTF.

The gene calls are TRBV28 and TRBJ1-2; D uncertain. The CDR3 extends over 12 amino acids. The V gene's germline CDR1 is MDHEN and CDR2 SYDVKM. The V gene lost 3 bases and the J gene lost 6 bases, with 8 bases spanning the gap. The CDR3, as DNA: TGTGCCAGCAGTTTCCGTCAGAATGGCTACACCTTC. It specifies CASSFRQNGYTF.

The CDR3 reads CASRAGQGAYEQYF. In nucleotides, the CDR3 is TGTGCCAGCAGGGCTGGACAGGGAGCCTACGAGCAGTACTTC. This chain links TRBV2 with TRBJ2-7, with TRBD1 matching 8 bases. Per germline, CDR1 SNHLY and CDR2 FYNNEI. V was pared by 6 bases and J by 2 bases, with 6 bases of the junction left unmatched. CDR3 length: 14 residues.